This TCR beta chain was documented in a study of blood T cell repertoires in COVID-19. About the study: Sample material is recorded as cDNA or gDNA derived from T cells, B-cell-depleted T cells, or PBMCs.

Two consecutive negative NP/OP PCR tests, clearance, or resolved symptoms defined Cohort 3 recovery. The repertoire was sequenced with immunoSEQ multiplex PCR; TCRdb's copy has only in-frame clones and lacks some. The data show approximately 360,000 clones, around 83% seen once. After removal of 3 bases from V and 10 bases from J, the junction contained 7 bases not matched to a gene. The germline CDR1 and CDR2 sequences are MNHEY and SMNVEV (reference sequence). This CDR3 has 14 residues. The gene calls are TRBV27 and TRBJ2-1, with 9 positions matching TRBD2. The sample consisted of PBMCs or T cells enriched from blood (not recorded which). The sequence was obtained from a woman in her forties or fifties who had recovered from COVID-19. The CDR3: CASSFSAGGNEQFF. The CDR3 coding sequence is TGTGCCAGCAGTTTTTCAGCGGGAGGAAACGAGCAGTTCTTC.